The rows below give T cell receptor beta chains drawn from one sample of a study of beta chain features in type 1 diabetes. The assay was immunoSEQ multiplex PCR, and TCRdb's table has in-frame clones only and misses some. Of around 170,000 clones detected, approximately 9% appear once; the ten largest clones hold less than 3%. Specimen: central memory CD4+ T cells from blood. These receptor sequences come from a woman under 30 in good health. Each CDR3 is given with its conserved first and last residue. A D gene is named only where the DNA matches it firmly. Clone sizes are given selectively: once, few, many, or a class where the clone is expanded.

>TRBJ2-7|TRBD2|few|TRBV5-4
CASRKGLAGSYEQYF
TGTGCCAGCAGGAAAGGACTAGCGGGATCCTACGAGCAGTACTTC
>TRBJ2-7|TRBD2|few|TRBV6-1
CASSEGLASSYEQYF
TGTGCCAGCAGTGAAGGACTAGCGAGCTCCTACGAGCAGTACTTC
>TRBJ2-1|TRBD1|.|TRBV4-2
CASSASGTGRSNEQFF
TGTGCCAGCAGCGCCTCCGGGACAGGGCGAAGCAATGAGCAGTTCTTC
>TRBJ1-5|TRBD1|.|TRBV19
CASSSGTGLYSNQPQHF
TGTGCCAGTTCCTCCGGGACAGGGCTCTATAGCAATCAGCCCCAGCATTTT
>TRBJ1-2|TRBD1|few|TRBV30
CAWRGQGAYGYTF
TGTGCCTGGAGGGGACAGGGGGCCTATGGCTACACCTTC
>TRBJ1-2|.|.|TRBV7-2
CASSLGWSREGGYTF
TGTGCCAGCAGCTTAGGTTGGAGCAGGGAAGGGGGCTACACCTTC
>TRBJ2-3|.|few|TRBV10-3
CAIRGGPQDTQYF
TGTGCCATCAGGGGGGGGCCACAAGATACGCAGTATTTT
>TRBJ2-5|.|few|TRBV7-2
CASSPGSAQETQYF
TGTGCCAGCAGCCCAGGGTCGGCCCAAGAGACCCAGTACTTC
>TRBJ2-7|.|few|TRBV2
CASKLGATHSYEQYF
TGTGCCAGCAAATTGGGGGCCACACACTCCTACGAGCAGTACTTC
>TRBJ2-2|.|few|TRBV7-2
CASSPSGRGGTGELFF
TGTGCCAGCAGCCCCTCGGGGCGGGGTGGCACCGGGGAGCTGTTTTTT
>TRBJ2-7|TRBD1|.|TRBV2
CASSEEGTASSYEQYF
TGTGCCAGCAGTGAAGAGGGGACAGCTAGCTCCTACGAGCAGTACTTC
>TRBJ2-7|.|few|TRBV2
CASSRQGTEQYF
TGTGCCAGCAGTCGGCAGGGGACCGAGCAGTACTTC
>TRBJ2-1|TRBD2|.|TRBV7-8
CASGVAGGTSYNEQFF
TGTGCCAGCGGAGTAGCGGGGGGGACTTCCTACAATGAGCAGTTCTTC
>TRBJ2-6|TRBD1|.|TRBV19
CASSTRQGASVLTF
TGTGCCAGTAGTACCCGACAGGGGGCCAGCGTCCTGACTTTC
>TRBJ2-2|TRBD1|.|TRBV2
CASRDRGSDTGELFF
TGTGCCAGCAGGGACAGGGGGTCGGACACCGGGGAGCTGTTTTTT
>TRBJ2-1|TRBD2|few|TRBV5-1
CASSFAGGPYNEQFF
TGCGCCAGCAGCTTTGCGGGAGGGCCCTACAATGAGCAGTTCTTC
>TRBJ1-3|.|.|TRBV6-5
CASSYSPDFSGNTIYF
TGTGCCAGCAGTTACTCCCCGGACTTCTCTGGAAACACCATATATTTT
>TRBJ1-1|TRBD1|few|TRBV4-2
CASSQLGQGNTEAFF
TGTGCCAGCAGCCAGTTGGGACAGGGGAATACTGAAGCTTTCTTT
>TRBJ2-5|.|few|TRBV7-2
CASSSRRGAETQYF
TGTGCCAGCAGCTCGCGTAGGGGTGCAGAGACCCAGTACTTC
>TRBJ2-3|TRBD2|few|TRBV4-2
CASSQPGLEADTQYF
TGTGCCAGCAGCCAACCGGGACTAGAAGCAGATACGCAGTATTTT
>TRBJ2-7|.|.|TRBV6-6
CASRTGQGEQYF
TGTGCCAGCAGAACCGGGCAGGGCGAGCAGTACTTC
>TRBJ1-4|.|many|TRBV5-6
CASSFKATGEKLFF
TGTGCCAGCAGCTTCAAGGCTACCGGGGAAAAACTGTTTTTT
>TRBJ2-1|TRBD1|few|TRBV5-4
CASSRGQGEGNEQFF
TGTGCCAGCAGCAGGGGACAGGGGGAAGGAAATGAGCAGTTCTTC
>TRBJ2-1|TRBD2|few|TRBV30
CAFSGRGSSYNEQFF
TGTGCCTTCAGCGGGAGGGGGAGCTCCTACAATGAGCAGTTCTTC
>TRBJ1-1|TRBD1|.|TRBV2
CASYPGQVEGAFF
TGTGCCAGCTACCCTGGACAGGTTGAGGGAGCTTTCTTT
>TRBJ1-2|TRBD1|few|TRBV23-1
CASSQIVPGTGDPANYGYTF
TGCGCCAGCAGTCAAATCGTTCCCGGGACAGGGGATCCCGCTAACTATGGCTACACCTTC
>TRBJ2-1|TRBD2|few|TRBV30
CAWRIREGRNNEQFF
TGTGCCTGGAGGATACGGGAGGGCCGTAACAATGAGCAGTTCTTC
>TRBJ2-2|TRBD1|few|TRBV11-2
CASSLGTGTGELFF
TGTGCCAGCAGCTTAGGGACAGGGACCGGGGAGCTGTTTTTT
>TRBJ1-3|.|.|TRBV2
CASSEAPSGNTIYF
TGTGCCAGCAGTGAAGCTCCGTCTGGAAACACCATATATTTT
>TRBJ2-5|TRBD1|.|TRBV5-1
CASSVTPGQGTETQYF
TGCGCCAGCAGCGTGACTCCGGGACAGGGAACAGAGACCCAGTACTTC
>TRBJ1-4|.|few|TRBV27
CASSDKKQARTNEKLFF
TGTGCCAGCAGCGACAAAAAACAGGCGAGGACTAATGAAAAACTGTTTTTT
>TRBJ2-7|TRBD2|few|TRBV4-2
CASSQDSPLAGDSYEQYF
TGTGCCAGCAGCCAAGACTCGCCCCTAGCGGGGGACTCCTACGAGCAGTACTTC
>TRBJ2-2|TRBD2|few|TRBV30
CAWSVRKGTSAGELFF
TGTGCCTGGAGTGTTAGAAAGGGGACTAGCGCCGGGGAGCTGTTTTTT
>TRBJ1-1|TRBD1|few|TRBV4-2
CASSQEQGASAEAFF
TGTGCCAGCAGCCAAGAGCAGGGGGCCTCGGCTGAAGCTTTCTTT
>TRBJ2-3|TRBD2|few|TRBV5-1
CASSFSGGGTDTQYF
TGCGCCAGCAGCTTTAGCGGGGGGGGCACAGATACGCAGTATTTT
>TRBJ2-7|.|many|TRBV4-1
CASSQDSKRSTSYEQYF
TGCGCCAGCAGCCAAGATAGCAAGCGGTCGACTTCCTACGAGCAGTACTTC
>TRBJ2-5|.|many|TRBV23-1
CASSQELGGEETQYF
TGCGCCAGCAGTCAAGAACTAGGAGGAGAAGAGACCCAGTACTTC
>TRBJ2-5|TRBD1|few|TRBV30
CAWSVGRGYQETQYF
TGTGCCTGGAGTGTAGGCAGGGGGTACCAAGAGACCCAGTACTTC
>TRBJ2-1|TRBD2|few|TRBV15
CATSRSRTSGTNEQFF
TGTGCCACCAGCAGATCCCGGACTAGCGGGACGAATGAGCAGTTCTTC
>TRBJ2-1|.|few|TRBV4-1
CASSQIFGRRVGRDEQFF
TGCGCCAGCAGCCAAATCTTTGGTCGGAGGGTCGGGCGGGACGAGCAGTTCTTC
>TRBJ2-3|.|.|TRBV30
CAWSGASESTDTQYF
TGTGCCTGGAGTGGGGCTAGCGAAAGCACAGATACGCAGTATTTT
>TRBJ2-1|TRBD1|once|TRBV6-6
CASSPTGDAGQQFF
TGTGCCAGCAGTCCGACAGGGGACGCGGGGCAGCAGTTCTTC
>TRBJ1-1|.|few|TRBV29-1
CSVATDTDNTEAFF
TGCAGCGTTGCTACAGACACCGACAACACTGAAGCTTTCTTT
>TRBJ1-1|.|few|TRBV6-1
CASSRTDMNTEAFF
TGTGCCAGCAGTCGGACAGACATGAACACTGAAGCTTTCTTT
>TRBJ2-3|TRBD1|few|TRBV29-1
CSARDRGTDTQYF
TGCAGCGCCCGGGACAGGGGAACAGATACGCAGTATTTT
>TRBJ2-2|.|few|TRBV4-1
CASSQDRRGELFF
TGCGCCAGCAGCCAAGATAGAAGAGGGGAGCTGTTTTTT